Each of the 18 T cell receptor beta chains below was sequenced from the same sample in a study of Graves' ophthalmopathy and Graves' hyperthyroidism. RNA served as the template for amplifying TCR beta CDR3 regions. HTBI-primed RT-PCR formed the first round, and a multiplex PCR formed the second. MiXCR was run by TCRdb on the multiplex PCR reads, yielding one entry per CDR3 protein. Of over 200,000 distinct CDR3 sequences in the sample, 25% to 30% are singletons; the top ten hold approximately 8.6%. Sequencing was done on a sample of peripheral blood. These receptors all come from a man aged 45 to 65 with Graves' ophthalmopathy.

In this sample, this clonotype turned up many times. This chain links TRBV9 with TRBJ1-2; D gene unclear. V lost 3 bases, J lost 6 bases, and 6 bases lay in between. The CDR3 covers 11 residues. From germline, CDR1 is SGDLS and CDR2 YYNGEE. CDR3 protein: CASSAVHGYTF. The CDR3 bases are TGTGCCAGCAGCGCTGTACATGGCTACACCTTC.

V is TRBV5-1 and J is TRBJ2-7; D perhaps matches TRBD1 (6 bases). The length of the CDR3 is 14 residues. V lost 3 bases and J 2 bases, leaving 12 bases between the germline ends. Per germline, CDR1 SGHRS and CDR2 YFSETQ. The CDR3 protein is CASSYRTVTYEQYF. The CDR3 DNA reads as TGCGCCAGCAGCTACAGGACAGTAACCTACGAGCAGTACTTC.

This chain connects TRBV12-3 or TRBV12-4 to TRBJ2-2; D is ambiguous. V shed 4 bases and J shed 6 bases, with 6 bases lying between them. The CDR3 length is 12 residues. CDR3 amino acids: CASSSAAGELFF. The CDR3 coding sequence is TGTGCCAGCAGTTCGGCGGCCGGGGAGCTGTTTTTT.

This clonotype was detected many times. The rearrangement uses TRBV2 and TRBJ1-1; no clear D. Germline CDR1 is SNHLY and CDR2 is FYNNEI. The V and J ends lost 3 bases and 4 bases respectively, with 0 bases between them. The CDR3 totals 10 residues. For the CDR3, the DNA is TGTGCCAGCAGTGACACTGAAGCTTTCTTT. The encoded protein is CASSDTEAFF.

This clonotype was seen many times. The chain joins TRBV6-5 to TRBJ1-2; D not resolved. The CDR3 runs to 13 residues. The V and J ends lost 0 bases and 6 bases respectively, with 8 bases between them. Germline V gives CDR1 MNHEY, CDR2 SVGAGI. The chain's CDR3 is CASSYSIRNGYTF. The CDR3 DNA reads TGTGCCAGCAGTTACTCGATACGAAATGGCTACACCTTC.

In nucleotides, the CDR3 is TGTGCCTGCGACAGGGTTGGCACTGAAGCTTTCTTT. It codes for CACDRVGTEAFF. This chain uses TRBV30 with TRBJ1-1; 7 bases align to TRBD1. Losses at the gene ends were 6 bases for V and 4 bases for J; bases not matched to a gene: 5. The germline V gene has CDR1 GTSNPN and CDR2 SVGIG (reference sequence). CDR3 length: 12 residues.

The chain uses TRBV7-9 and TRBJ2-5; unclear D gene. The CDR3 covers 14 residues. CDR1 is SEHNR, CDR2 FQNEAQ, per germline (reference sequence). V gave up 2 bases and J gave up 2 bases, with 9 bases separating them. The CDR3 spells CASSLTLGQETQYF. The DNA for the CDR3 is TGTGCCAGCAGCTTAACCCTGGGGCAAGAGACCCAGTACTTC.

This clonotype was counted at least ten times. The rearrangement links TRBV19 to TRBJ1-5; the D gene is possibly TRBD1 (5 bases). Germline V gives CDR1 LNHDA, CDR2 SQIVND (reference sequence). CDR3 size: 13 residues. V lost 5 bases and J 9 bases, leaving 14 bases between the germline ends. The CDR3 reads CASSSFFGTPQHF. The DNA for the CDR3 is TGTGCCAGTAGTTCCTTCTTTGGGACGCCCCAGCATTTT.

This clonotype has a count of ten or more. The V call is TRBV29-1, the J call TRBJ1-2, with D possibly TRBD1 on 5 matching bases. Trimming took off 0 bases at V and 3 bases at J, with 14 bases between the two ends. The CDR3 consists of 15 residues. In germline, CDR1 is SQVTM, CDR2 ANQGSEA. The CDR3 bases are TGCAGCGTTGAAGATGCCCAGGGACGAGACTATGGCTACACCTTC. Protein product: CSVEDAQGRDYGYTF.

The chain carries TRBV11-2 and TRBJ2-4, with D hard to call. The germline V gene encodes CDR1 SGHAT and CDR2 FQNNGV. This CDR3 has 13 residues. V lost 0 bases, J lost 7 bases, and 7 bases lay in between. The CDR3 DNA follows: TGTGCCAGCAGCTTAGACCTCACTAACATTCAGTACTTC. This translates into CASSLDLTNIQYF.

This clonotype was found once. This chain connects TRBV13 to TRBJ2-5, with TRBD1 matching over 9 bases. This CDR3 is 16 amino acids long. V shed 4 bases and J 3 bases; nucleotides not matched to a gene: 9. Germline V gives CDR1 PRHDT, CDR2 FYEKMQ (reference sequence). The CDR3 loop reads CASSYRQGVEEETQYF. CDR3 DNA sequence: TGTGCCAGCAGCTACCGACAGGGGGTAGAGGAAGAGACCCAGTACTTC.

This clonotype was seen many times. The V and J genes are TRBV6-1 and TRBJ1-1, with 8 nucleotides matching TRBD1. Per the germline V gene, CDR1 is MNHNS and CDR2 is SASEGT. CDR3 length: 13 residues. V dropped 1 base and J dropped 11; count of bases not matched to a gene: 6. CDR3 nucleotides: TGTGCCAGCAGTGAAGGGACAGGGTTAAGGGCTTTCTTT. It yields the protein CASSEGTGLRAFF.

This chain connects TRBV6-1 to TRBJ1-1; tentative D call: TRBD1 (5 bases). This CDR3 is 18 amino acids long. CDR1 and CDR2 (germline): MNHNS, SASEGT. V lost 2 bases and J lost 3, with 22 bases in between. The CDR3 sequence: CASSELPGVLTGDTEAFF. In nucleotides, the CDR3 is TGTGCCAGCAGTGAACTTCCGGGGGTATTAACCGGGGACACTGAAGCTTTCTTT.

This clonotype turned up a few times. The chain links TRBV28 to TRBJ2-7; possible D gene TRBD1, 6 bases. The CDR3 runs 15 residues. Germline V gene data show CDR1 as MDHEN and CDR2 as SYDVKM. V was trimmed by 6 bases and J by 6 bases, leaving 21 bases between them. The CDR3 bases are TGTGCCAGCAGGATAACAGGGAATTCCATGGGCGAGCAGTACTTC. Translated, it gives CASRITGNSMGEQYF.

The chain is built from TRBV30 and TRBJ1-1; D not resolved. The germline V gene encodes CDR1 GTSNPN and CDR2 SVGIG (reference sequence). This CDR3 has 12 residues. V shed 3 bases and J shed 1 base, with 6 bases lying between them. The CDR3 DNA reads TGTGCCTGGAGCAGAACGAACACTGAAGCTTTCTTT. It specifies CAWSRTNTEAFF.

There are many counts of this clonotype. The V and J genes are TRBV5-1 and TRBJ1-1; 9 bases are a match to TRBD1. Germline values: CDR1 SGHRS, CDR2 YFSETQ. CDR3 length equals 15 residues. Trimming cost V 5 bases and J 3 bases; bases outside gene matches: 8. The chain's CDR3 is CASSIRQGGDTEAFF. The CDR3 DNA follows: TGCGCCAGCAGTATTCGACAGGGGGGGGACACTGAAGCTTTCTTT.

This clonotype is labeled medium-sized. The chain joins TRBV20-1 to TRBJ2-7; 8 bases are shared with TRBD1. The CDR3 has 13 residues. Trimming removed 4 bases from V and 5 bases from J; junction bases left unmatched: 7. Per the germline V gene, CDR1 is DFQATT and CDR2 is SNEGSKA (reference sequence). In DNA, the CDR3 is TGCAGTGCTAAAGAGGGACAGGCTCACGAGCAGTACTTC. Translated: CSAKEGQAHEQYF.

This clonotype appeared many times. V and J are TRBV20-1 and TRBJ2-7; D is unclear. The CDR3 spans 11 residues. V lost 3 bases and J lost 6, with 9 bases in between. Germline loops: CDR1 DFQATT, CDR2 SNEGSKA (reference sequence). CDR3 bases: TGCAGTGCTAGGGGTCGGTCCGAGCAGTACTTC. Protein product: CSARGRSEQYF.